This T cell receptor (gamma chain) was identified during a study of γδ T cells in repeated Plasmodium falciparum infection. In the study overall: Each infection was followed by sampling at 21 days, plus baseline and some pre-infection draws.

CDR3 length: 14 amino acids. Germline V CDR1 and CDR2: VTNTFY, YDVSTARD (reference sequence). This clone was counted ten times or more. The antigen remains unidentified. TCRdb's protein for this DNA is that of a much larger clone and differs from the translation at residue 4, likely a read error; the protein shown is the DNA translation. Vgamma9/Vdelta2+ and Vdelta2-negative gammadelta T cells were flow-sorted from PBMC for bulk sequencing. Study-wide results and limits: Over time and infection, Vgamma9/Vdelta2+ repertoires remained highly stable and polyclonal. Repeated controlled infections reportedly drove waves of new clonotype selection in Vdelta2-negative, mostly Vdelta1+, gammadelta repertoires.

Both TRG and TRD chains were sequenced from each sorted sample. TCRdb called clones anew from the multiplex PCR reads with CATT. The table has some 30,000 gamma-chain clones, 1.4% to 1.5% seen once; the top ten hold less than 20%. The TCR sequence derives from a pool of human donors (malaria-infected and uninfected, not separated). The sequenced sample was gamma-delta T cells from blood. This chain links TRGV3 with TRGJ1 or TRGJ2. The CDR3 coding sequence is TGTGCCACCAGGGACAGTCCGGGGGGTTATAAGAAACTCTTT. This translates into CATRDSPGGYKKLF.